This T cell receptor (beta chain) was sequenced for a study of T-cell reconstitution after alpha-beta-depleted transplantation in children. Unique molecular identifiers were incorporated during preparation of the TCRbeta library. TCRdb fed the PCR reads into MiXCR, producing one record per CDR3 protein. Seen here are 200,000 to 250,000 distinct CDR3 sequences, 8% to 9.5% observed once, and the top ten hold about 6.2%. CDR3 length: 17 residues. Germline CDR1 reads DFQATT; CDR2 reads SNEGSKA (reference sequence). V shed 6 bases, J shed 0 bases, and the junction held 9 bases outside the gene matches. The sample in question was PBMCs from the stem cell graft donor, obtained from the stem cell graft. This TCR came from a human donor who donated a stem cell graft to a child with acute lymphoblastic leukemia. This chain connects TRBV20-1 to TRBJ2-1; TRBD2 matches 12 bases. CDR3 loop: CSAKTSGGLSSYNEQFF. The CDR3 DNA reads as TGCAGTGCGAAGACTAGCGGGGGTTTAAGCTCCTACAATGAGCAGTTCTTC.